This T cell receptor beta chain was sequenced for a study of T cells expressing NK-cell markers. Study outcomes and limitations: What remained unclear was the HCMV specificity of expanded NKG2C+ T cell clones.

With respect to this clonotype: Its antigen remains unknown.

TCRdb processed the 5' RACE reads again and assigns one entry to each CDR3 protein, with no DNA. Recorded for this sample: 450,000 to 600,000 distinct CDR3 sequences. This CDR3 has 13 amino acids. Germline assignment: CDR1 SGHRS and CDR2 YFSETQ. This chain connects TRBV5-1 to TRBJ2-2; TCRdb's D gene call, TRBD1, goes unchecked for lack of DNA. Input material: blood T cells: a sorted CD56 or NKG2C T cell subset, CD4+ or CD8+ T cells, or bulk PBMC T cells (not recorded which). The sequence derives from a man between 18 and 29 years old in good health. CDR3 protein: CASSLREAGELFF.